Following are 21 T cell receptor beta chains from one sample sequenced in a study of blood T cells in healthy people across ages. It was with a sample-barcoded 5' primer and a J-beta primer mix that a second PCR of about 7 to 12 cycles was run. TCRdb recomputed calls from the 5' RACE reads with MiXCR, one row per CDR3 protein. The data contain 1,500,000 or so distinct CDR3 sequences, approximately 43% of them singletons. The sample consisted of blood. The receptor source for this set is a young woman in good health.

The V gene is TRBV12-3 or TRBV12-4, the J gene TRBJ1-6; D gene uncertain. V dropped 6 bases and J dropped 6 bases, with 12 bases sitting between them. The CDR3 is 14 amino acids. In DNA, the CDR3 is TGTGCCAGCAGCTTTACTTCAACTAATTCACCCCTCCACTTT. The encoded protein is CASSFTSTNSPLHF.

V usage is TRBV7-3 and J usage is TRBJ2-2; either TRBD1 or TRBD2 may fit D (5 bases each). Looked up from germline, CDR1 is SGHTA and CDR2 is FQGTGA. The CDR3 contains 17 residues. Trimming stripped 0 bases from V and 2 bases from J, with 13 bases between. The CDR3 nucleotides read TGTGCCAGCAGCTTAACCCCGGGACCCTTAAACACCGGGGAGCTGTTTTTT. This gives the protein CASSLTPGPLNTGELFF.

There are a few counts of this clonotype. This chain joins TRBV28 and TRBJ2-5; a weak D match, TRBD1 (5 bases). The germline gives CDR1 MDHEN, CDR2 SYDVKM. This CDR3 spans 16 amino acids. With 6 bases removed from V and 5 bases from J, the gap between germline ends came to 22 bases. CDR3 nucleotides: TGTGCCAGCAGCCCTCAGACAGCCTGGGTGGTTGAGACCCAGTACTTC. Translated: CASSPQTAWVVETQYF.

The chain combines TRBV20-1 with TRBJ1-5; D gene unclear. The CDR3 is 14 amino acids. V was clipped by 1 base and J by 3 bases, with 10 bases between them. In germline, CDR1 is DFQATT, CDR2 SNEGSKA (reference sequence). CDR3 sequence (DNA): TGCAGTGCTAGAGGGGCGGATTACAATCAGCCCCAGCATTTT. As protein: CSARGADYNQPQHF.

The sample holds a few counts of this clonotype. CDR3 in amino acids: CASSQDASGGPYEQYF. The DNA of the CDR3 is TGTGCCAGCAGCCAAGATGCCAGCGGGGGCCCCTACGAGCAGTACTTC. The chain uses TRBV4-2 and TRBJ2-7, with 8 bases aligning to TRBD2. With 0 bases clipped from V and 2 bases from J, the junction kept 6 bases outside the gene matches. The CDR3 has 16 amino acids. Germline CDR1 is LGHNA and CDR2 is YNFKEQ.

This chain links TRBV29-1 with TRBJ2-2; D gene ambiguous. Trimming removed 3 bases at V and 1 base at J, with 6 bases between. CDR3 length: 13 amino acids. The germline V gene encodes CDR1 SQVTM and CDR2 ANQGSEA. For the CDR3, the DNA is TGCAGCGTTGACCCAGGGAACACCGGGGAGCTGTTTTTT. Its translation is CSVDPGNTGELFF.

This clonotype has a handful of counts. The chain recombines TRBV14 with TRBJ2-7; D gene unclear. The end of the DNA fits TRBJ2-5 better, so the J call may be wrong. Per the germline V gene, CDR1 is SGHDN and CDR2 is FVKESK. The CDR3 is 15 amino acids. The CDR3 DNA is TGTGCCAGCAGCCAAGATCGCGACACCCAAGAGACCCAGTACTTC. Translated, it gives CASSQDRDTQETQYF.

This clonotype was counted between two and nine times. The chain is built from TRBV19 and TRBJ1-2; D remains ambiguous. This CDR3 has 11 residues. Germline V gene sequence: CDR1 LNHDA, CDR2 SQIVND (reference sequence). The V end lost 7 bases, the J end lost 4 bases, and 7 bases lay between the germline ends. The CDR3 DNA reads TGTGCCAGTATGGGTCTCTATGGCTACACCTTC. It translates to CASMGLYGYTF.

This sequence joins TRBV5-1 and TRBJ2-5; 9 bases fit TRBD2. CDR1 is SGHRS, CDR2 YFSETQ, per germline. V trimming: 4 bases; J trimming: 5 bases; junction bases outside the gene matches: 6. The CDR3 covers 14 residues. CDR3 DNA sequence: TGCGCCAGCAGCACCGGGACTAGCTCCGAGACCCAGTACTTC. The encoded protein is CASSTGTSSETQYF.

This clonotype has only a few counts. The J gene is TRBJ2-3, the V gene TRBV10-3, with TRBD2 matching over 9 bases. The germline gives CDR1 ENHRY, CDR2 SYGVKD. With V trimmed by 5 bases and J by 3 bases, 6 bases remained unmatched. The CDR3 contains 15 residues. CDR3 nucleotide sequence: TGTGCCATCAGTCCTAGCGGGGTCGGGACAGATACGCAGTATTTT. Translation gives CAISPSGVGTDTQYF.

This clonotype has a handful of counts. The CDR3 is CASSLAGGWSYNSPLHF. The CDR3 nucleotides are TGTGCCAGCAGCTTAGCAGGGGGTTGGTCCTATAATTCACCCCTCCACTTT. The rearrangement joins TRBV7-8 to TRBJ1-6, with D perhaps matching TRBD1 (6 bases). V was clipped by 0 bases and J by 1 base, with 10 bases between them. Per the germline V gene, CDR1 is SGHVS and CDR2 is FQNEAQ. The CDR3 extends over 17 amino acids.

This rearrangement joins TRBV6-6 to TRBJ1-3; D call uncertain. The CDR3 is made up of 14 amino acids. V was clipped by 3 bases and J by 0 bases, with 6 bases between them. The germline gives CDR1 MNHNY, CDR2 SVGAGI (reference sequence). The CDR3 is CASSYMISGNTIYF. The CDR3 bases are TGTGCCAGCAGTTATATGATCTCTGGAAACACCATATATTTT.

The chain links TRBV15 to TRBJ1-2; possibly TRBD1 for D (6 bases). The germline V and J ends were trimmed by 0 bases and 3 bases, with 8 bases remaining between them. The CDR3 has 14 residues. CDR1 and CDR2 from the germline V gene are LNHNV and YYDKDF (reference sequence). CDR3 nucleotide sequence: TGTGCCACCAGCAGAGATGCAGGGGACTATGGCTACACCTTC. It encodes CATSRDAGDYGYTF.

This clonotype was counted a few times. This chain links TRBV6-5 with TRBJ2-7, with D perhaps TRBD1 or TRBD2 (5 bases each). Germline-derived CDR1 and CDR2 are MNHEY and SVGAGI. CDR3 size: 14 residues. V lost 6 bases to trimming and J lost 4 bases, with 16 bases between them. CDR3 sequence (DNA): TGTGCCAGCAGATATCGGTTGTGGGGGTACGAGCAGTACTTC. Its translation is CASRYRLWGYEQYF.

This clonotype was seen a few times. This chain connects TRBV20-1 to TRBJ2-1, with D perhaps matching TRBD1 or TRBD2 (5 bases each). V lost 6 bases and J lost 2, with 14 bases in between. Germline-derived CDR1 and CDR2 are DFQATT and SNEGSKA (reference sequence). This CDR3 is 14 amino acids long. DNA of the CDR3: TGCAGTGCCACCGGGACGGAGACCTACAATGAGCAGTTCTTC. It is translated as CSATGTETYNEQFF.

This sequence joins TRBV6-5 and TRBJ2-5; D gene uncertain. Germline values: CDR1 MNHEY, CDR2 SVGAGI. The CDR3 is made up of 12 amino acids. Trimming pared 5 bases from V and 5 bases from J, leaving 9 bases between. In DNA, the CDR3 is TGTGCCAGCAGTGCGAATGGGGAGACCCAGTACTTC. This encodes CASSANGETQYF.

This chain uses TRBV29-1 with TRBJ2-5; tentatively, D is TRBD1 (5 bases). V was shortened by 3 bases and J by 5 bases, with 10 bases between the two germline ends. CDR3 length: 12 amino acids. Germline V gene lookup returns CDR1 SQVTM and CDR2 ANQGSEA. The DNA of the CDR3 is TGCAGCGTTGACAGGGCGGTCGAGACCCAGTACTTC. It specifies CSVDRAVETQYF.

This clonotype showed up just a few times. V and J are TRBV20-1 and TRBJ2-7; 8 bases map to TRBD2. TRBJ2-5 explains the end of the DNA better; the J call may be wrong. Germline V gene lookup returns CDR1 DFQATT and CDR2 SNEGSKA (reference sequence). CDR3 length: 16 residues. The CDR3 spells CSASGLAGESPETQYF. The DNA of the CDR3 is TGCAGTGCTAGTGGGCTAGCGGGCGAGTCGCCAGAGACCCAGTACTTC.

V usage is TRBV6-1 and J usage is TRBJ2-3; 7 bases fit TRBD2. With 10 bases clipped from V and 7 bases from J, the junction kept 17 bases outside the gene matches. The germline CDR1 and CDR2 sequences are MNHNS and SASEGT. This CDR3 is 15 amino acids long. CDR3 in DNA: TGTGCCACCAGATCCGGGGGGACCCCCGGGAATACGCAGTATTTT. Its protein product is CATRSGGTPGNTQYF.

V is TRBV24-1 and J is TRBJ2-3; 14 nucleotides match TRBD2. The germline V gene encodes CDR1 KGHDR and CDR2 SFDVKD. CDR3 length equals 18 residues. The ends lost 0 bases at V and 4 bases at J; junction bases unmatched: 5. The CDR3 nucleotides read TGTGCCACCAGTGATTTGGGACTAGCGGGAGGTGGAGCAGATACGCAGTATTTT. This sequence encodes CATSDLGLAGGGADTQYF.

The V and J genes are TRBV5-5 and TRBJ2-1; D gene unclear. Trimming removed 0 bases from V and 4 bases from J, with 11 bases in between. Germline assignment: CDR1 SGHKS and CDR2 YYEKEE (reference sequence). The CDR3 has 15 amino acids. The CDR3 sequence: CASSLVGSRYNEQFF. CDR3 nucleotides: TGTGCCAGCAGCTTGGTAGGGTCCAGATACAATGAGCAGTTCTTC.